Below are 24 T cell receptor beta chains sequenced from a single sample in a study of blood T cell repertoires in COVID-19. The protocol was immunoSEQ multiplex PCR, while the TCRdb copy is restricted to in-frame clones and leaves out a portion. The table has 150,000 to 200,000 clones, roughly 84% seen once. Material: peripheral blood. These receptors all come from a woman of 80 years or more with active or convalescent COVID-19.

The chain carries TRBV6-2 or TRBV6-3 and TRBJ2-7, with D uncertain. Germline CDR1 MNHEY, CDR2 SVGEGT. V lost 4 bases to trimming and J lost 1 base, with 11 bases between them. The CDR3 runs to 14 residues. The CDR3 is CASSSPVGSYEQYF. The CDR3 DNA reads TGTGCCAGCAGTTCCCCCGTCGGGTCCTACGAGCAGTACTTC.

The chain has TRBV30 and TRBJ2-6; 7 positions agree with TRBD1. The J segment lost 4 bases and the V segment lost 8 bases, leaving 8 bases of the junction unmatched. The CDR3 loop spans 14 amino acids. Germline CDR1 GTSNPN, CDR2 SVGIG (reference sequence). This CDR3 is CAKQTGYGANVLTF. CDR3 nucleotide sequence: TGTGCCAAACAGACAGGGTACGGGGCCAACGTCCTGACTTTC.

The chain recombines TRBV28 with TRBJ2-1; 8 nucleotides agree with TRBD2. Unmatched junction bases numbered 8, after V lost 7 bases and J lost 0 bases. The CDR3 spans 16 residues. CDR1 and CDR2 from the germline V gene are MDHEN and SYDVKM. Written as DNA, the CDR3 is TGTGCCAGCATCACCTTCAGCGGGAGCTCCTACAATGAGCAGTTCTTC. Translation: CASITFSGSSYNEQFF.

V and J are TRBV6-5 and TRBJ1-2, with 9 positions matching TRBD1. Germline V CDR1 and CDR2: MNHEY, SVGAGI. There are 14 residues in the CDR3. V trimming: 7 bases; J trimming: 4 bases; junction bases outside the gene matches: 7. As DNA, the CDR3 is TGTGCCAGCACCAGGGACAGGGCTGGCTATGGCTACACCTTC. Encoded protein: CASTRDRAGYGYTF.

CDR3 DNA: TGTGCCAGCAGCCAGGCATCGACTAGCGGGATCTCCTACGAGCAGTACTTC. This gives the protein CASSQASTSGISYEQYF. The chain couples TRBV4-2 to TRBJ2-7; 11 bases fit TRBD2. V shed 3 bases, J shed 0 bases, and the junction held 7 bases outside the gene matches. Germline V CDR1 and CDR2: LGHNA, YNFKEQ. This CDR3 has 17 residues.

The chain is built from TRBV5-1 and TRBJ1-2, with D perhaps matching TRBD1 (5 bases). Germline loops: CDR1 SGHRS, CDR2 YFSETQ. The CDR3 covers 13 residues. V shed 4 bases and J shed 4 bases, with 11 bases lying between them. The CDR3 region is CASSPDNFYGYTF. In DNA, the CDR3 is TGCGCCAGCAGCCCGGACAACTTCTATGGCTACACCTTC.

The gene calls are TRBV2 and TRBJ1-5; a possible D gene is TRBD1 (5 bases). The CDR3 is 14 residues long. V was trimmed by 3 bases and J by 6 bases, leaving 12 bases between them. Germline V gene data show CDR1 as SNHLY and CDR2 as FYNNEI. The CDR3 region is CASSDQGQGQPQHF. For the CDR3, the DNA is TGTGCCAGCAGTGATCAAGGGCAGGGTCAGCCCCAGCATTTT. Full variable domain (outside the CDR3, taken from reference TRBV2 and TRBJ1-5): EPEVTQTPSHQVTQMGQEVILRCVPISNHLYFYWYRQILGQKVEFLVSFYNNEISEKSEIFDDQFSVERPDGSNFTLKIRSTKLEDSAMYFCASSDQGQGQPQHFGDGTRLSIL.

V is TRBV2 and J is TRBJ1-1, with D perhaps TRBD1 (6 bases). V was pared by 7 bases and J by 0 bases, with 12 bases between. Germline V CDR1 and CDR2: SNHLY, FYNNEI. The length of the CDR3 is 14 residues. This CDR3 reads CASNRVLMNTEAFF. The CDR3 DNA reads as TGTGCCAGCAACAGGGTTTTAATGAACACTGAAGCTTTCTTT.

This chain connects TRBV24-1 to TRBJ2-1, with 10 nucleotides matching TRBD2. Germline V gives CDR1 KGHDR, CDR2 SFDVKD. CDR3 size: 20 residues. The V and J ends lost 2 bases and 4 bases, in that order; junction bases with no gene match: 16. CDR3 nucleotides: TGTGCCACCAGTGATTCCTGGGGAGGGAGGACTAGCGGCCCGTACAATGAGCAGTTCTTC. Translation gives CATSDSWGGRTSGPYNEQFF.

This clone was detected only once. The rearrangement links TRBV18 to TRBJ2-3; D might be TRBD1 (6 bases). This CDR3 has 15 residues. V lost 3 bases to trimming and J lost 0 bases, with 10 bases between them. In germline, CDR1 is KGHSH, CDR2 LQKENI. The chain's CDR3 is CASSPRTDSTDTQYF. For the CDR3, the DNA is TGTGCCAGCTCACCGCGGACAGATAGCACAGATACGCAGTATTTT.

J is TRBJ1-1 and V is TRBV2; TRBD1 agrees at 11 bases. This CDR3 spans 16 amino acids. V dropped 4 bases and J dropped 4; count of bases not matched to a gene: 8. CDR1 SNHLY and CDR2 FYNNEI come from the germline V gene. The CDR3 spells CASSGTGGLGGTEAFF. The DNA of the CDR3 is TGTGCCAGCAGTGGGACAGGGGGCTTGGGCGGCACTGAAGCTTTCTTT.

V and J are TRBV30 and TRBJ2-1, with 10 bases that match TRBD2. Germline V lookup: CDR1 GTSNPN, CDR2 SVGIG (reference sequence). CDR3 length: 18 residues. V gave up 0 bases and J gave up 3 bases; unmatched junction bases: 11. CDR3 region: CAWSVNPQTSGFYNEQFF. The DNA of the CDR3 is TGTGCCTGGAGTGTAAATCCTCAGACTAGCGGGTTCTACAATGAGCAGTTCTTC. Filled out from reference TRBV30 and TRBJ2-1, the complete variable domain reads SQTIHQWPATLVQPVGSPLSLECTVEGTSNPNLYWYRQAAGRGLQLLFYSVGIGQISSEVPQNLSASRPQDRQFILSSKKLLLSDSGFYLCAWSVNPQTSGFYNEQFFGPGTRLTVL.

The chain links TRBV5-1 to TRBJ2-3; 7 bases are shared with TRBD2. Trimming cost V 6 bases and J 0 bases; bases outside gene matches: 4. Per the germline V gene, CDR1 is SGHRS and CDR2 is YFSETQ. This CDR3 comprises 14 residues. CDR3 sequence (DNA): TGCGCCAGCACACAAGCGGGAAGCACAGATACGCAGTATTTT. The encoded protein is CASTQAGSTDTQYF.

The chain is built from TRBV21-1 and TRBJ1-5; the D call TRBD1 from the table was never checked on the DNA. TRBV21-1 is a listed pseudogene. This CDR3 spans 16 amino acids. CDR3 loop: CASSARQIHSNQPQHF. CDR3 sequence (DNA): TGTGCCAGCAGCGCCCGACAGATCCATAGCAATCAGCCCCAGCATTTT.

The rearrangement joins TRBV30 to TRBJ1-1; the D gene is possibly TRBD1 (6 bases). V lost 2 bases to trimming and J lost 3 bases, with 22 bases between them. The CDR3 has 17 amino acids. CDR1 GTSNPN and CDR2 SVGIG come from the germline V gene (reference sequence). This CDR3 reads CAWSSKGSGDKDTEAFF. The CDR3 bases are TGTGCCTGGAGTTCTAAAGGGTCAGGGGATAAGGACACTGAAGCTTTCTTT.

This rearrangement joins TRBV5-1 to TRBJ1-1; D is possibly TRBD1 (6 bases). Germline-derived CDR1 and CDR2 are SGHRS and YFSETQ. V shed 2 bases and J shed 5 bases, with 13 bases lying between them. CDR3 length: 14 residues. CDR3 DNA: TGCGCCAGCAGCTTCTCAGGGGCTGGGACTGAAGCTTTCTTT. The encoded protein is CASSFSGAGTEAFF.

The CDR3 sequence: CASICTQEKRSNQPQHF. The CDR3 DNA follows: TGTGCCAGCATTTGCACACAGGAGAAAAGAAGCAATCAGCCCCAGCATTTT. The J gene is TRBJ1-5, the V gene TRBV6-4; maybe TRBD1 (5 bases). Germline CDR1 is MRHNA and CDR2 is SNTAGT. The CDR3 runs to 17 residues. The V gene lost 7 bases and the J gene lost 1 base, with 20 bases spanning the gap.

This clone appeared a few times. This chain uses TRBV5-1 with TRBJ2-2; 8 positions match TRBD1. Losses at the gene ends were 4 bases for V and 7 bases for J; bases not matched to a gene: 9. CDR1 is SGHRS, CDR2 YFSETQ, per germline. The CDR3 runs 15 residues. CDR3 sequence (DNA): TGCGCCAGCAGCCTGACAGGGGTTCAAGTCGGGGAGCTGTTTTTT. This translates into CASSLTGVQVGELFF. Full variable domain (rest looked up from reference TRBV5-1 and TRBJ2-2): KAGVTQTPRYLIKTRGQQVTLSCSPISGHRSVSWYQQTPGQGLQFLFEYFSETQRNKGNFPGRFSGRQFSNSRSEMNVSTLELGDSALYLCASSLTGVQVGELFFGEGSRLTVL.

The genes are TRBV5-1 and TRBJ2-3, with 8 bases that match TRBD2. There are 15 residues in the CDR3. V shed 9 bases and J 0 bases; nucleotides not matched to a gene: 9. Germline CDR1 and CDR2: SGHRS and YFSETQ. The CDR3 here is CATQIRGGSTDTQYF. The CDR3 coding sequence is TGCGCCACCCAAATTCGGGGGGGGAGCACAGATACGCAGTATTTT.

This clone was observed a single time. This chain connects TRBV10-1 to TRBJ2-7; TRBD2 agrees at 7 bases. The CDR3 sequence is 14 residues long. CDR1 is WNHNN, CDR2 SYGVQD, per germline (reference sequence). V lost 5 bases, J lost 7 bases, and 11 bases stayed unmatched. The CDR3 here is CASSRSGILGEQYF. The DNA for the CDR3 is TGCGCCAGCAGTCGGAGCGGGATCCTCGGTGAGCAGTACTTC.

This clone was observed a few times. The CDR3 loop reads CASSVSVGAETQYF. The CDR3 region has the DNA TGTGCCAGCAGCGTATCGGTTGGTGCGGAGACCCAGTACTTC. The V gene is TRBV9, the J gene TRBJ2-5; no firm D call. V lost 1 base to trimming and J lost 5 bases, with 12 bases between them. CDR3 length: 14 amino acids. The V gene's germline CDR1 is SGDLS and CDR2 YYNGEE.

The chain recombines TRBV14 with TRBJ2-6, with D maybe TRBD1 (5 bases). Germline V gene lookup returns CDR1 SGHDN and CDR2 FVKESK. This CDR3 spans 15 amino acids. The ends were cut back, 6 bases at V and 3 bases at J, with 12 bases in the middle. The CDR3 loop reads CASRRQLSGANVLTF. The CDR3 region has the DNA TGTGCCAGCAGGCGACAGCTAAGTGGGGCCAACGTCCTGACTTTC.

V usage is TRBV19 and J usage is TRBJ1-6, with 8 bases identical to TRBD1. This CDR3 is 14 amino acids long. The V segment lost 9 bases and the J segment 8 bases; nucleotides outside the gene matches: 9. The germline CDR1 and CDR2 sequences are LNHDA and SQIVND (reference sequence). The CDR3 here is CASKVQGADSPLHF. The CDR3 nucleotides read TGTGCCAGCAAAGTTCAGGGGGCTGATTCACCCCTCCACTTT.

V is TRBV19 and J is TRBJ2-2, with D perhaps matching TRBD2 (5 bases). CDR3 length: 13 residues. V was pared by 8 bases and J by 5 bases, with 12 bases between. Germline-derived CDR1 and CDR2 are LNHDA and SQIVND (reference sequence). CDR3 DNA sequence: TGTGCCAGTGGGATCCGGGGTACCGGGGAGCTGTTTTTT. It yields the protein CASGIRGTGELFF.